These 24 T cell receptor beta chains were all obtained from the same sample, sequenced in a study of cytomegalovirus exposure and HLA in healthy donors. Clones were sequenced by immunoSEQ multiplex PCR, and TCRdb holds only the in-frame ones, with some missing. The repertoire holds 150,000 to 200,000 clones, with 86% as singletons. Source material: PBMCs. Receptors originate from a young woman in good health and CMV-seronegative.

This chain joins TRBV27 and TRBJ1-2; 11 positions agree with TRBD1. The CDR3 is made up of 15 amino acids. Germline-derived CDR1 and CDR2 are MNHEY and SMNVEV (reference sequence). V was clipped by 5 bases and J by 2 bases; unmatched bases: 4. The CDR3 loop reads CASSAWDRGNYGYTF. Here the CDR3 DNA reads TGTGCCAGCAGTGCATGGGACAGGGGGAACTATGGCTACACCTTC.

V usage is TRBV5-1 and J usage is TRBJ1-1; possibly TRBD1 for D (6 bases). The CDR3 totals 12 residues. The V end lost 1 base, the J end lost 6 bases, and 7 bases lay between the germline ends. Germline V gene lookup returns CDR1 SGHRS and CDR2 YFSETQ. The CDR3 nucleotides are TGCGCCAGCAGCTTGAAGGGGGCTGAAGCTTTCTTT. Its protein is CASSLKGAEAFF.

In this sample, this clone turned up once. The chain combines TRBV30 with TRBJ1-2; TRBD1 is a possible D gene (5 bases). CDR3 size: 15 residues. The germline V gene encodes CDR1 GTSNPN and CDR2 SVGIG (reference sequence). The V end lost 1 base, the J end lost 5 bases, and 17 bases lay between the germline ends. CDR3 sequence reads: CAWSARQGVGYGYTF. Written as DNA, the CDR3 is TGTGCCTGGAGTGCCCGCCAAGGGGTAGGGTATGGCTACACCTTC.

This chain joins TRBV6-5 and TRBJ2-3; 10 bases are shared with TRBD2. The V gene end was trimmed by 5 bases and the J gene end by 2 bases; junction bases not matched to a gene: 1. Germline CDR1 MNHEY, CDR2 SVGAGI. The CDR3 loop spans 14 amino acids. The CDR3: CASSSGRATDTQYF. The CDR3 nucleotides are TGTGCCAGCAGTAGCGGGAGGGCCACAGATACGCAGTATTTT.

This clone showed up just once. The DNA of the CDR3 is TGTGCCAGCAGCTTAGGGCGTTTCGACCGGCGGGTATCTGTCTACGAGCAGTACTTC. Translation gives CASSLGRFDRRVSVYEQYF. V is TRBV11-2 and J is TRBJ2-7; D possibly corresponds to TRBD2 (5 bases). The CDR3 totals 19 residues. Trimming pared 1 base from V and 3 bases from J, leaving 25 bases between. Germline V gives CDR1 SGHAT, CDR2 FQNNGV.

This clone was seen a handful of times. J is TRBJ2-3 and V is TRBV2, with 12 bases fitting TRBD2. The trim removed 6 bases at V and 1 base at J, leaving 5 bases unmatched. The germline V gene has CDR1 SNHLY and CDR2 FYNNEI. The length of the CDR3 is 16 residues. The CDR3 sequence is CASSRLAGGRTDTQYF. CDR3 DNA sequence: TGTGCCAGCAGCCGCCTAGCGGGGGGGCGCACAGATACGCAGTATTTT.

CDR3 sequence reads: CASNWGQNTEAFF. The CDR3 bases are TGCGCCAGCAACTGGGGCCAGAACACTGAAGCTTTCTTT. The rearrangement joins TRBV10-2 to TRBJ1-1; a weak D match, TRBD1 (5 bases). CDR3 length: 13 amino acids. Germline V gene sequence: CDR1 WSHSY, CDR2 SAAADI. V was trimmed by 7 bases and J by 1 base, leaving 10 bases between them.

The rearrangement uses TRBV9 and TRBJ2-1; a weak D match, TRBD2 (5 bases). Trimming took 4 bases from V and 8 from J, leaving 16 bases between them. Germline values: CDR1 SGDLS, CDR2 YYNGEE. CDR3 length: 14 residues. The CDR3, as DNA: TGTGCCAGCAGCTTTCGGGGTTTTGGCGATGAGCAGTTCTTC. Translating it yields CASSFRGFGDEQFF.

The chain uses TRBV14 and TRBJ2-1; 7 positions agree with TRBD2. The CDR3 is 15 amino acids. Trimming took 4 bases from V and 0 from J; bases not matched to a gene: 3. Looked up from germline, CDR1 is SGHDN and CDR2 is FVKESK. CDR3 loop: CASSRAGVSYNEQFF. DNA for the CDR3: TGTGCCAGCAGCCGGGCGGGGGTCTCCTACAATGAGCAGTTCTTC.

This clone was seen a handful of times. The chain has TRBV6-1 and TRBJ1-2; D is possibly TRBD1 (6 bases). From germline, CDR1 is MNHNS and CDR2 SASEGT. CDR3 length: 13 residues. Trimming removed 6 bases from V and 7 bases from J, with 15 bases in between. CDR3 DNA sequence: TGTGCCAGCAGATCGGACAGCCGCAGTGGCTACACCTTC. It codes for CASRSDSRSGYTF.

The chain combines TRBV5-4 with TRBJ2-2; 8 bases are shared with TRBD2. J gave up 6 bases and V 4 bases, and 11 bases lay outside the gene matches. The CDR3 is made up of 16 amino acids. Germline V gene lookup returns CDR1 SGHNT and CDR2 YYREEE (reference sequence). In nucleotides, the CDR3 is TGTGCCAGCAGCCCACCGGGACTAGGAGGATCCGGGGAGCTGTTTTTT. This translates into CASSPPGLGGSGELFF.

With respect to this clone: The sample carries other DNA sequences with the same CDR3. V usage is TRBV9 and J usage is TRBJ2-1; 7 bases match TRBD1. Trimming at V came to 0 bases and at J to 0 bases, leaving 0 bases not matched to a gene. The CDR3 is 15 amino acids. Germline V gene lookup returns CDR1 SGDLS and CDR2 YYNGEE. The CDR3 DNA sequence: TGTGCCAGCAGCGTAGCAGGGGGCTCCTACAATGAGCAGTTCTTC. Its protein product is CASSVAGGSYNEQFF.

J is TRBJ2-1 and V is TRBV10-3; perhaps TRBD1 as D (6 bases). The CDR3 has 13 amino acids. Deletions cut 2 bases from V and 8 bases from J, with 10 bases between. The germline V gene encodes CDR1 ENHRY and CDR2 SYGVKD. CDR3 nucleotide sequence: TGTGCCATCAGTGAGGTACAGGGCCATGAGCAGTTCTTC. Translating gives CAISEVQGHEQFF.

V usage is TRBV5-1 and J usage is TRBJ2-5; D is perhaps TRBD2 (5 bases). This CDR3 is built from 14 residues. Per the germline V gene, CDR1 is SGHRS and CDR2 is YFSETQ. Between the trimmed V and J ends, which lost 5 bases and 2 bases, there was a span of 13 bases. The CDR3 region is CASSQSGTQETQYF. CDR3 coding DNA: TGCGCCAGCAGTCAGAGCGGTACACAAGAGACCCAGTACTTC.

CDR3 region: CATSRVQGEANEKLFF. The CDR3 DNA reads as TGTGCCACCAGCAGAGTCCAGGGTGAGGCTAATGAAAAACTGTTTTTT. The rearrangement uses TRBV15 and TRBJ1-4, with D possibly being TRBD1 (5 bases). The CDR3 is 16 amino acids. V lost 1 base, J lost 3 bases, and 12 bases lay in between. Germline lookup yields CDR1 LNHNV and CDR2 YYDKDF (reference sequence).

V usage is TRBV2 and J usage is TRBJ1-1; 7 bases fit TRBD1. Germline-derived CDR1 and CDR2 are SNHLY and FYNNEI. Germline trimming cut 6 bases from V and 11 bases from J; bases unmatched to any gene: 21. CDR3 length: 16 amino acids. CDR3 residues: CASRLQGGHLKGGAFF. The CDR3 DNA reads TGTGCCAGCAGACTGCAGGGGGGCCATCTAAAAGGTGGGGCTTTCTTT.

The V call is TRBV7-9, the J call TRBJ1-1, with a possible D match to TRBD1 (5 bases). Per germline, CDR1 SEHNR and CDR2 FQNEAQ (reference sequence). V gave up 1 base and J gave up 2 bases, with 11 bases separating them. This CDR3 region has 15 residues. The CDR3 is CASSLDNRLNTEAFF. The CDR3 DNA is TGTGCCAGCAGCTTAGATAACAGGCTAAACACTGAAGCTTTCTTT.

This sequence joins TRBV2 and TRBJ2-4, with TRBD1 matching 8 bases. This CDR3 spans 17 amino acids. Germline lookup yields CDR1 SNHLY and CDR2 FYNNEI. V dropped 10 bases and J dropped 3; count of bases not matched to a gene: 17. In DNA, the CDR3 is TGTGCCACGATGGACAGGGAGAGCCCCACCCTCAAAAACATTCAGTACTTC. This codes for CATMDRESPTLKNIQYF.

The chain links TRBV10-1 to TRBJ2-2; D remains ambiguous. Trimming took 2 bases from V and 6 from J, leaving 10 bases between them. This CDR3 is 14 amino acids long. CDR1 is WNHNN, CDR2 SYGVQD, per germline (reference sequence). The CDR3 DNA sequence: TGCGCCAGCAGTGAGCGGTCGTCCGCCGGGGAGCTGTTTTTT. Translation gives CASSERSSAGELFF.

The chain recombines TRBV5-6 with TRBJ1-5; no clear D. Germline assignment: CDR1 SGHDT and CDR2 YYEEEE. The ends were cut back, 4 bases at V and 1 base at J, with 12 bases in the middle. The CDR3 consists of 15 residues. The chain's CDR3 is CASSPDPGSNQPQHF. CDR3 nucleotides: TGTGCCAGCAGCCCCGACCCGGGGAGCAATCAGCCCCAGCATTTT.

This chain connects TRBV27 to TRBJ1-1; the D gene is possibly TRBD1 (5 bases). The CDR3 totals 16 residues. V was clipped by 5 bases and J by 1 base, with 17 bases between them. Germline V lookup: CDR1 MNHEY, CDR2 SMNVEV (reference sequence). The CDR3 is CASSPLRQGRNTEAFF. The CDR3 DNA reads TGTGCCAGCAGTCCCCTGCGGCAGGGAAGGAACACTGAAGCTTTCTTT.

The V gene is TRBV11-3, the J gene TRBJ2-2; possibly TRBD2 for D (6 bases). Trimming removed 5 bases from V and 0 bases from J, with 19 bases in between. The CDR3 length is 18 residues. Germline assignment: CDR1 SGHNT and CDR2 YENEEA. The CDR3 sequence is CASSPGGGRRTNTGELFF. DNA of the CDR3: TGTGCCAGCAGCCCCGGAGGAGGGCGGAGAACGAACACCGGGGAGCTGTTTTTT.

Here the CDR3 DNA reads TGCGCCAGCAGCTCGGGGACAGTTGAAGGAGAGACCCAGTACTTC. This encodes CASSSGTVEGETQYF. The chain employs TRBV5-1 and TRBJ2-5; TRBD1 aligns across 7 bases. Germline CDR1 is SGHRS and CDR2 is YFSETQ. V shed 3 bases and J 4 bases; nucleotides not matched to a gene: 9. The CDR3 is made up of 15 amino acids.

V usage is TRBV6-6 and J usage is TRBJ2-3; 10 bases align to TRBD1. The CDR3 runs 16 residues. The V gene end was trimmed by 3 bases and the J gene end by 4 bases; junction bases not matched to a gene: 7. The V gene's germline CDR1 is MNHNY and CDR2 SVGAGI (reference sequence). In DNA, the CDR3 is TGTGCCAGCAGTTATTTATGGGACAGGGGATCAGATACGCAGTATTTT. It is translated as CASSYLWDRGSDTQYF.